This T cell receptor beta chain was identified in a study of cytomegalovirus exposure and HLA in healthy donors. Background on the study: Prior work identified more than 90 million unique TCR beta sequences in some 200 million T cells. Study-wide results and caveats: Rare TCR sequences dominated, though some public TCRs recurred in many donors.

On this clone itself: Its target is unknown.

The study ran its PCR with 60 Vbeta and 13 Jbeta primers. Clones were sequenced by immunoSEQ multiplex PCR, and TCRdb holds only the in-frame ones, with some missing. This repertoire includes 40,000 or so clones. CDR3 length equals 16 residues. After removal of 3 bases from V and 0 bases from J, the junction contained 3 bases not matched to a gene. Germline V CDR1 and CDR2: LNHDA, SQIVND (reference sequence). The V gene is TRBV19, the J gene TRBJ2-1, with 9 bases lining up with TRBD2. The sample taken for sequencing was PBMCs. The clonotype comes from a male donor in good health and CMV-seronegative. The CDR3 DNA reads TGTGCCAGTAGTATCAGCGGGGGGAGCTCCTACAATGAGCAGTTCTTC. It encodes CASSISGGSSYNEQFF.